This T cell receptor beta chain is from a study of somatic mutations in cytotoxic T cells in rheumatoid arthritis. Turning to the study itself: Selected T-cell populations stained with V beta antibodies were isolated by flow sorting to nearly 100% purity; these included V beta1+ cells subjected to TCRB sequencing.

After removal of 3 bases from V and 2 bases from J, the junction contained 6 bases not matched to a gene. CDR3 length: 17 residues. The germline gives CDR1 WNHNN, CDR2 SYGVQD (reference sequence). Libraries were prepared by immunoSEQ multiplex PCR; TCRdb keeps only in-frame clonotypes and omits some of them. There are 20,000 to 25,000 clones in the sample; around 80% occur only once, and approximately 3.4% lies in the top ten. This chain joins TRBV10-1 and TRBJ2-7, with TRBD2 identical over 14 bases. The clonotype originates from an adult with rheumatoid arthritis. The sample comprised CD8+ T cells sorted from blood. The CDR3 nucleotides read TGCGCCAGCAGTGATCCGGGACTAGCGGGGGCCCCCTACGAGCAGTACTTC. It specifies CASSDPGLAGAPYEQYF.